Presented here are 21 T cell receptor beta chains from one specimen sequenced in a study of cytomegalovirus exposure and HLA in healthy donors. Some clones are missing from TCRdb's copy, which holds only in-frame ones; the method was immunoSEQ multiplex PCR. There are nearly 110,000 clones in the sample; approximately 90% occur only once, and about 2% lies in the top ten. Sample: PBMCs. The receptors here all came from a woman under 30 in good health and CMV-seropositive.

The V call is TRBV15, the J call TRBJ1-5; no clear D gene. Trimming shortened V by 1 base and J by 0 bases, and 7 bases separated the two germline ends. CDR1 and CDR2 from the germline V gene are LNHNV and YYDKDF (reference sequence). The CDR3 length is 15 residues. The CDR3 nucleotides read TGTGCCACCAGCAGAGGAGGCCATAGCAATCAGCCCCAGCATTTT. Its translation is CATSRGGHSNQPQHF.

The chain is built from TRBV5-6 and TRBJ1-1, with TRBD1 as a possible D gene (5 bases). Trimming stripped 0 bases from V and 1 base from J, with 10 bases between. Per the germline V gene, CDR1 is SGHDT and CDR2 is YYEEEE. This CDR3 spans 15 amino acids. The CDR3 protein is CASSLARGRNTEAFF. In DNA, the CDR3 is TGTGCCAGCAGCTTGGCTAGGGGCCGGAACACTGAAGCTTTCTTT.

The CDR3 loop reads CASSKTGDSGEQFF. The CDR3 DNA reads as TGTGCCAGCAGTAAAACAGGGGACTCCGGTGAGCAGTTCTTC. The chain carries TRBV6-4 and TRBJ2-1; D is perhaps TRBD1 (7 bases). This CDR3 is built from 14 residues. Per the germline V gene, CDR1 is MRHNA and CDR2 is SNTAGT. V lost 5 bases to trimming and J lost 9 bases, with 17 bases between them.

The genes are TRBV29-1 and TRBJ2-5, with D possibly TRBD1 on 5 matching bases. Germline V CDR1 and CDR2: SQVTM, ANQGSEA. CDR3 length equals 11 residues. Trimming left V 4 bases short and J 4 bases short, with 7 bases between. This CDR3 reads CSVVGVETQYF. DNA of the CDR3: TGCAGCGTTGTAGGGGTAGAGACCCAGTACTTC.

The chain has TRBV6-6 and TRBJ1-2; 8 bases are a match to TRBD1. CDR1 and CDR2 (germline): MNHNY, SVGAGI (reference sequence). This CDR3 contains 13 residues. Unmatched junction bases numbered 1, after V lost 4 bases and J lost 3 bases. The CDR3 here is CASSSGGDYGYTF. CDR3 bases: TGTGCCAGCAGTTCAGGGGGCGACTATGGCTACACCTTC.

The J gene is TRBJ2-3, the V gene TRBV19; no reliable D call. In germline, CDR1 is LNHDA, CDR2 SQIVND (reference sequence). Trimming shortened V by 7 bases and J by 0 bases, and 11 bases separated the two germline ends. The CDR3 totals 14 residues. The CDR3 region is CASTERLSTDTQYF. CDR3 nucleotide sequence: TGTGCCAGTACTGAGCGTCTTAGCACAGATACGCAGTATTTT.

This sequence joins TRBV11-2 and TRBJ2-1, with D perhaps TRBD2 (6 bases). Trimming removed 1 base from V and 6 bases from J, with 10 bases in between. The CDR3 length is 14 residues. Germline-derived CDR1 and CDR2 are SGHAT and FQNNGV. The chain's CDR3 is CASSLGWGVNEQFF. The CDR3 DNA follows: TGTGCCAGCAGCTTAGGGTGGGGGGTCAATGAGCAGTTCTTC.

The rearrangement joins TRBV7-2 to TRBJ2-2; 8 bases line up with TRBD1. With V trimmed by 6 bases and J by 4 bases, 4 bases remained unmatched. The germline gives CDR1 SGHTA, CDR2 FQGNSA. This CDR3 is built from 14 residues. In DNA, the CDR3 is TGTGCCAGCAGGGACAGGGCAACCACCGGGGAGCTGTTTTTT. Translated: CASRDRATTGELFF. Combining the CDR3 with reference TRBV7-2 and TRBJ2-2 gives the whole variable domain GAGVSQSPSNKVTEKGKDVELRCDPISGHTALYWYRQSLGQGLEFLIYFQGNSAPDKSGLPSDRFSAERTGGSVSTLTIQRTQQEDSAVYLCASRDRATTGELFFGEGSRLTVL.

CDR3 bases: TGTGCCAGCAGTATTGGGGGAGGTGGCAATCAGCCCCAGCATTTT. Translation: CASSIGGGGNQPQHF. V is TRBV6-6 and J is TRBJ1-5; tentative D call: TRBD1 (5 bases). The CDR3 totals 15 residues. Germline CDR1 reads MNHNY; CDR2 reads SVGAGI (reference sequence). With 5 bases removed from V and 2 bases from J, the gap between germline ends came to 13 bases.

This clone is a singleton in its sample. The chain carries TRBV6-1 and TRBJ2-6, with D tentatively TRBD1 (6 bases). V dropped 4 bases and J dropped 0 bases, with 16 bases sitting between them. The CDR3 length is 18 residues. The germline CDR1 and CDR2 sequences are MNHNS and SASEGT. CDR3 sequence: CASSGQGTESSGANVLTF. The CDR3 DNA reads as TGTGCCAGCAGTGGTCAGGGGACCGAAAGCTCTGGGGCCAACGTCCTGACTTTC.

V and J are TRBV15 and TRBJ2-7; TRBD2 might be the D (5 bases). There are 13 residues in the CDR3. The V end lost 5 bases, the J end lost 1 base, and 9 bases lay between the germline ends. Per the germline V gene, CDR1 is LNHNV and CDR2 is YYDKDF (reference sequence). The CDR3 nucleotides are TGTGCCACCAGCGTCCGGGGATCCTACGAGCAGTACTTC. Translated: CATSVRGSYEQYF.

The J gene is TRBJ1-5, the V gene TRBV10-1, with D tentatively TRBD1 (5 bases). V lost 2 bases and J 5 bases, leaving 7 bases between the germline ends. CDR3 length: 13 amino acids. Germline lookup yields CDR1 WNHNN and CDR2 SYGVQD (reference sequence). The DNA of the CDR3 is TGCGCCAGCAGTGAGGCAGGGCATCAGCCCCAGCATTTT. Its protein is CASSEAGHQPQHF.

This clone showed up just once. CDR3 protein: CASSYPGGAGYF. The CDR3 nucleotides read TGTGCCAGCAGTTACCCGGGGGGGGCCGGGTATTTT. The rearrangement links TRBV6-5 to TRBJ2-3, with 8 positions matching TRBD2. The CDR3 sequence is 12 residues long. Looked up from germline, CDR1 is MNHEY and CDR2 is SVGAGI. Unmatched junction bases numbered 6, after V lost 2 bases and J lost 14 bases.

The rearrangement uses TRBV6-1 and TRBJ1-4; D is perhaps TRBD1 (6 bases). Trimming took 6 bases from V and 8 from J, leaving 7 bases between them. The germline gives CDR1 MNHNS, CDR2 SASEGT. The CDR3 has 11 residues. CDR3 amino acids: CASRTGEKLFF. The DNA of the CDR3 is TGTGCCAGCAGAACAGGGGAAAAACTGTTTTTT.

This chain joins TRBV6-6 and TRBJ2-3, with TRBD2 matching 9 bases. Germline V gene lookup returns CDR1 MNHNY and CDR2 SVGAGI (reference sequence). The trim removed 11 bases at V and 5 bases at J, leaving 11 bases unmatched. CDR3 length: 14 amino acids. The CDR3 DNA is TGTGCCGCTTGGCGGGGGGGAGTTCGAGATACGCAGTATTTT. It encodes CAAWRGGVRDTQYF.

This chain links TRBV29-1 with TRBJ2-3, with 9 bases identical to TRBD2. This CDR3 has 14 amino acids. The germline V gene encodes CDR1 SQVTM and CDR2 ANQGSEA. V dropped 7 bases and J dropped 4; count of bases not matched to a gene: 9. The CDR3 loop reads CSGKAGGGADTQYF. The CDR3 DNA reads TGCAGCGGAAAAGCGGGGGGCGGCGCAGATACGCAGTATTTT.

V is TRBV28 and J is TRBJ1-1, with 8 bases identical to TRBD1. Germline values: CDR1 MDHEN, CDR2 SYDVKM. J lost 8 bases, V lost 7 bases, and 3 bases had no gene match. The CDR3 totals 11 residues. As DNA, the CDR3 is TGTGCCAGCAACGACAGGGGAGAAGCTTTCTTT. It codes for CASNDRGEAFF.

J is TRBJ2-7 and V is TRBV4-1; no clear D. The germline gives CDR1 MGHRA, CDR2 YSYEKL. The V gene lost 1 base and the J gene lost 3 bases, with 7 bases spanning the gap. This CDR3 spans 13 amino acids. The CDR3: CASSQGASYEQYF. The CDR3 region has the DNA TGCGCCAGCAGCCAAGGGGCCAGCTACGAGCAGTACTTC.

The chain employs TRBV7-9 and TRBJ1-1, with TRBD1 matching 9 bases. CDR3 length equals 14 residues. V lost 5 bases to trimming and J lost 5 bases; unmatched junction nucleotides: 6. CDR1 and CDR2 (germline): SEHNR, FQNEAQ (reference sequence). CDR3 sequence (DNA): TGTGCCAGCAGCCGTACAGGGGGCGGAACTGAAGCTTTCTTT. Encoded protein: CASSRTGGGTEAFF.

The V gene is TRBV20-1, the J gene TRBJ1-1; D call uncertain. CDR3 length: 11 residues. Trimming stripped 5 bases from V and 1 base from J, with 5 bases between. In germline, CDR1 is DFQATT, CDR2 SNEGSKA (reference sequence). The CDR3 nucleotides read TGCAGTGCTCCCCAGAACACTGAAGCTTTCTTT. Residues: CSAPQNTEAFF.

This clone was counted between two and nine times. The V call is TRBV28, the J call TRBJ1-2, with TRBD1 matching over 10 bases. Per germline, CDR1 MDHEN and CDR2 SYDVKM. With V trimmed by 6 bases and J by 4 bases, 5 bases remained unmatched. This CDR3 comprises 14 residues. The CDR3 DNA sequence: TGTGCCAGCAGACCGACAGGGGGCAGCTATGGCTACACCTTC. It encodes CASRPTGGSYGYTF.